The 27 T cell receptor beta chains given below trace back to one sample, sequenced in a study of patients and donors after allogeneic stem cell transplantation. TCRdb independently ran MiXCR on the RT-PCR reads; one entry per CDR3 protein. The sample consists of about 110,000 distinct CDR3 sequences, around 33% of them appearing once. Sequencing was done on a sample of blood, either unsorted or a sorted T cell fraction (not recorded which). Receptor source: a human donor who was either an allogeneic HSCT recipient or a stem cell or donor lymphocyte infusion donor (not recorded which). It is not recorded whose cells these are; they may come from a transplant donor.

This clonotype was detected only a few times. DNA for the CDR3: TGTGCCAGCAGCCTTACTAGCGACAATGAGCAGTTCTTC. Its translation is CASSLTSDNEQFF. The chain employs TRBV7-3 and TRBJ2-1; 7 bases align to TRBD2. This CDR3 is 13 amino acids long. Germline V lookup: CDR1 SGHTA, CDR2 FQGTGA. V dropped 5 bases and J dropped 5; count of bases not matched to a gene: 3.

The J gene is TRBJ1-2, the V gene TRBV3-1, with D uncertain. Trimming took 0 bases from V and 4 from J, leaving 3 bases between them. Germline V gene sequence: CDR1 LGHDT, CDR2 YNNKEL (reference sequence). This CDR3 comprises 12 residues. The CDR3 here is CASSQDFYGYTF. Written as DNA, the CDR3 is TGTGCCAGCAGCCAAGACTTCTATGGCTACACCTTC.

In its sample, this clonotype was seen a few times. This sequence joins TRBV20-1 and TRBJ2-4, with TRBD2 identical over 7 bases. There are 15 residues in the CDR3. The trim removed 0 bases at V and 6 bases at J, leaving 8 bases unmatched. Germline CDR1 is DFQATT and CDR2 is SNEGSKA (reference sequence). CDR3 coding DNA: TGCAGTGCTAGAGATCACGGCGGGAGTGGAAACATTCAGTACTTC. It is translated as CSARDHGGSGNIQYF.

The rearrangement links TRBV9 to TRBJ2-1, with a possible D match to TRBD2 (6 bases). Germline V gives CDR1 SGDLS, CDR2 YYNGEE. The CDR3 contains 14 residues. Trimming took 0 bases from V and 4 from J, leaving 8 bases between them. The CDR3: CASSVAGTYNEQFF. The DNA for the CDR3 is TGTGCCAGCAGCGTAGCGGGGACTTACAATGAGCAGTTCTTC.

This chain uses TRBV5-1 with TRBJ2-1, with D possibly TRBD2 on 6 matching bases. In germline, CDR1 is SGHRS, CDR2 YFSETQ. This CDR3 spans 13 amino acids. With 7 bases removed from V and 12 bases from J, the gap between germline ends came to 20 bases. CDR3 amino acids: CASLSSDKGVQFF. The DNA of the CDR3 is TGCGCCAGCCTTTCTAGCGACAAAGGGGTGCAGTTCTTC. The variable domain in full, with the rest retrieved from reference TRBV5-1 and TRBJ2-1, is KAGVTQTPRYLIKTRGQQVTLSCSPISGHRSVSWYQQTPGQGLQFLFEYFSETQRNKGNFPGRFSGRQFSNSRSEMNVSTLELGDSALYLCASLSSDKGVQFFGPGTRLTVL.

CDR3 loop: CASSRTTTTGTYNEQFF. Here the CDR3 DNA reads TGCGCCAGCAGCAGGACTACGACCACAGGGACATACAATGAGCAGTTCTTC. The chain combines TRBV4-3 with TRBJ2-1, with D perhaps assigned TRBD1 or TRBD2 (6 bases each). V lost 5 bases and J 4 bases, leaving 21 bases between the germline ends. The CDR3 has 17 residues. Germline CDR1 reads LGHNA; CDR2 reads YSLEER.

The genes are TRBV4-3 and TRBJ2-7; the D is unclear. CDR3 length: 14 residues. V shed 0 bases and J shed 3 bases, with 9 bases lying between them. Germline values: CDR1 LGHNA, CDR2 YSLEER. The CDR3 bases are TGCGCCAGCAGCCAAGAGACATTTTTCTACGAGCAGTACTTC. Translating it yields CASSQETFFYEQYF.

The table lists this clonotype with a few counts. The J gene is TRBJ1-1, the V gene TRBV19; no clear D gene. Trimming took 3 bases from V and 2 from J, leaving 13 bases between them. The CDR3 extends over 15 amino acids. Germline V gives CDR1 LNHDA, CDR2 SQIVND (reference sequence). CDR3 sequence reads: CASSMPPRTNTEAFF. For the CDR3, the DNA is TGTGCCAGTAGTATGCCGCCGCGGACTAACACTGAAGCTTTCTTT.

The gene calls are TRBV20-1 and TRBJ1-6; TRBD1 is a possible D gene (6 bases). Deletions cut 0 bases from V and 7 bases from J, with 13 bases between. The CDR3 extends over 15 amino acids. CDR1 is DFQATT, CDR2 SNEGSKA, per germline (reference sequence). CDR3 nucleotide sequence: TGCAGTGCTAGAGACGGGGGGCTACCCAATTCACCCCTCCACTTT. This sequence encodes CSARDGGLPNSPLHF.

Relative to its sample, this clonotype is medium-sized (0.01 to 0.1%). DNA of the CDR3: TGTGCCAGCAGCCAAGGGGGGGCGGGAGTAAGCGAGCAGTACTTC. Its protein product is CASSQGGAGVSEQYF. The chain uses TRBV4-2 and TRBJ2-7, with D perhaps TRBD2 (7 bases). V lost 1 base, J lost 6 bases, and 16 bases lay in between. Germline CDR1 and CDR2: LGHNA and YNFKEQ. The CDR3 has 15 residues.

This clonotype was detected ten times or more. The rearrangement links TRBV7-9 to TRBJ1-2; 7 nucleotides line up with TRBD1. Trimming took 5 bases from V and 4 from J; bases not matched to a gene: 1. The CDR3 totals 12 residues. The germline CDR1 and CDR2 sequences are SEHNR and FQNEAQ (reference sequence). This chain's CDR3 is CASSRDSYGYTF. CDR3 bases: TGTGCCAGCAGCCGGGACAGCTATGGCTACACCTTC.

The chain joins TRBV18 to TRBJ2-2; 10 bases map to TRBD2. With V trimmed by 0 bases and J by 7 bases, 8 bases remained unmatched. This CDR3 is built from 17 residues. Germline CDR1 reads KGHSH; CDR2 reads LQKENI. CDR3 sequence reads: CASSPPVLAGVGGELFF. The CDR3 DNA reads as TGTGCCAGCTCACCACCGGTCCTAGCGGGAGTCGGCGGGGAGCTGTTTTTT.

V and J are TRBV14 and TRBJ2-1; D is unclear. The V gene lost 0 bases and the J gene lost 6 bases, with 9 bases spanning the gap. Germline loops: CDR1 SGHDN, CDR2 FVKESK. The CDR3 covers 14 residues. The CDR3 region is CASSQDLVANEQFF. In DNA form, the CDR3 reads TGTGCCAGCAGCCAAGATTTAGTTGCCAATGAGCAGTTCTTC. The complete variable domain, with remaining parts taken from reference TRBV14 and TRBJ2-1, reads EAGVTQFPSHSVIEKGQTVTLRCDPISGHDNLYWYRRVMGKEIKFLLHFVKESKQDESGMPNNRFLAERTGGTYSTLKVQPAELEDSGVYFCASSQDLVANEQFFGPGTRLTVL.

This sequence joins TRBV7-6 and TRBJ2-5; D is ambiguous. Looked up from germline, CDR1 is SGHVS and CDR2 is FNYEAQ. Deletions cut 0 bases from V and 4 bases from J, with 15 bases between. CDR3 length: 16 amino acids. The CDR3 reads CASSLAPGPPAETQYF. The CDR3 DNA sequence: TGTGCCAGCAGCTTAGCCCCGGGCCCACCGGCAGAGACCCAGTACTTC. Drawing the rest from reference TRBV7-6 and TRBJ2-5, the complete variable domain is GAGVSQSPRYKVTKRGQDVALRCDPISGHVSLYWYRQALGQGPEFLTYFNYEAQQDKSGLPNDRFSAERPEGSISTLTIQRTEQRDSAMYRCASSLAPGPPAETQYFGPGTRLLVL.

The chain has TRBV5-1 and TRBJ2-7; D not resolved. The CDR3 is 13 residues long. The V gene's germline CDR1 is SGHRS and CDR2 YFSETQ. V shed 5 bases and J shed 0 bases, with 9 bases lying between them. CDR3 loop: CASRIGNSYEQYF. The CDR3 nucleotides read TGCGCCAGCAGGATTGGCAACTCCTACGAGCAGTACTTC.

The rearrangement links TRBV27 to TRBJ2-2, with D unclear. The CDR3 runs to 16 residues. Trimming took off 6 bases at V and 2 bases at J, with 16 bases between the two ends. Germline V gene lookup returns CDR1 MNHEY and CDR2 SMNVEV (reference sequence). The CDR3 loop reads CASRPQRSLNTGELFF. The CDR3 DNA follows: TGTGCCAGCAGGCCCCAACGCTCCCTTAACACCGGGGAGCTGTTTTTT.

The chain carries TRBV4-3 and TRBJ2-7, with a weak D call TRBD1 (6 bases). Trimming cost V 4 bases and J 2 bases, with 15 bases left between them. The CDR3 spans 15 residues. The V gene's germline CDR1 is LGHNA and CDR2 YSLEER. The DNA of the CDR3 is TGCGCCAGCAGCCCGGTTTGGACAGAGGCCTACGAGCAGTACTTC. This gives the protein CASSPVWTEAYEQYF.

The CDR3 coding sequence is TGTGCCAGCAGCTTACGTCAGGGACTACAAGAGACCCAGTACTTC. Its protein is CASSLRQGLQETQYF. This chain links TRBV7-2 with TRBJ2-5; 7 positions agree with TRBD2. Germline V gene data show CDR1 as SGHTA and CDR2 as FQGNSA. CDR3 length: 15 residues. The V segment lost 2 bases and the J segment 2 bases; nucleotides outside the gene matches: 5. Full variable domain (outside the CDR3, taken from reference TRBV7-2 and TRBJ2-5): GAGVSQSPSNKVTEKGKDVELRCDPISGHTALYWYRQSLGQGLEFLIYFQGNSAPDKSGLPSDRFSAERTGGSVSTLTIQRTQQEDSAVYLCASSLRQGLQETQYFGPGTRLLVL.

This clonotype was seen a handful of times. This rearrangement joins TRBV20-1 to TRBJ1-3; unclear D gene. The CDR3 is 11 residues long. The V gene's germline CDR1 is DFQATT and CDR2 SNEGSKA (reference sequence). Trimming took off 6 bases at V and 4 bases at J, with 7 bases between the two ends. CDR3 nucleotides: TGCAGTGCCCCCAGGGGAAACACCATATATTTT. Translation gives CSAPRGNTIYF.

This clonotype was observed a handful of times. CDR3 in DNA: TGTGCCAGCAGTGAGACCGACTTGGGGGCTTTCTTT. Translation: CASSETDLGAFF. The chain links TRBV12-3 or TRBV12-4 to TRBJ1-1; no firm D call. The CDR3 spans 12 residues. V gave up 5 bases and J gave up 11 bases, with 15 bases separating them.

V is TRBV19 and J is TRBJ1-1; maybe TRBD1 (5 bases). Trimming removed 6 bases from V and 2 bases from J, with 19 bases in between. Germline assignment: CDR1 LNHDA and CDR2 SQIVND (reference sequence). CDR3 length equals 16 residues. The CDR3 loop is CASRSGSRGPNTEAFF. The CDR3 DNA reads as TGTGCCAGTAGAAGCGGGAGTAGGGGCCCAAACACTGAAGCTTTCTTT.

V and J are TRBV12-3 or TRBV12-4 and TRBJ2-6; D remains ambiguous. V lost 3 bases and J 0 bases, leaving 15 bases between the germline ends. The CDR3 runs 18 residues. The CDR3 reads CASSLDPLGPSGANVLTF. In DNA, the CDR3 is TGTGCCAGCAGTTTGGACCCTCTAGGCCCCTCTGGGGCCAACGTCCTGACTTTC.

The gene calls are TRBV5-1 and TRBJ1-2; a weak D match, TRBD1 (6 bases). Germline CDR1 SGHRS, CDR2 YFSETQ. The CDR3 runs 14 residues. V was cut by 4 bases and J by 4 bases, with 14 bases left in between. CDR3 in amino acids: CASSTRQAPYGYTF. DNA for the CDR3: TGCGCCAGCAGCACTAGACAGGCGCCCTATGGCTACACCTTC.

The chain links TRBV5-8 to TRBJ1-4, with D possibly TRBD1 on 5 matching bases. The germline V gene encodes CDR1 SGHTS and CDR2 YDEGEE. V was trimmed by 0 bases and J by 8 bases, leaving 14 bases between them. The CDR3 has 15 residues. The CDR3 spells CASSLDADMVEKLFF. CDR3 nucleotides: TGTGCCAGCAGCTTGGATGCGGACATGGTGGAAAAACTGTTTTTT.

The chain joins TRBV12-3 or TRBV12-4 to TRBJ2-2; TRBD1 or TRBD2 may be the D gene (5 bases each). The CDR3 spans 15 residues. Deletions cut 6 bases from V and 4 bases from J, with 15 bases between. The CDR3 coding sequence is TGTGCCAGCAGGGCCTCGGGGCGAAGCACCGGGGAGCTGTTTTTT. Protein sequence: CASRASGRSTGELFF.

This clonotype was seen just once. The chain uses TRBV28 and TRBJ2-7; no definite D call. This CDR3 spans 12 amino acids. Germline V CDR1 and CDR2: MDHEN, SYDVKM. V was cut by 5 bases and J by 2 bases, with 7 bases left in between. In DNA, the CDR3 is TGTGCCAGCAGTCATACAGCCTACGAGCAGTACTTC. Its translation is CASSHTAYEQYF.

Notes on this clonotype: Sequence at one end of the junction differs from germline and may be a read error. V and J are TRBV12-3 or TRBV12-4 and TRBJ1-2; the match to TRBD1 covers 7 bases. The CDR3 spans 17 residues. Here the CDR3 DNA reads TGTGCCAGCGGTTTAGTTGGAGGGGGCAGTTTAAGAGGTGGCTACACCTTC. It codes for CASGLVGGGSLRGGYTF.